Below, 29 T cell receptor beta chains from the same sample are listed, as sequenced in a study of blood T cells in healthy people across ages. Alongside a J-beta primer mix, a sample-barcoded 5' primer served in a second PCR lasting roughly 6 to 12 cycles. TCRdb called the 5' RACE reads again in MiXCR, with one record for every CDR3 protein. The top ten clones hold less than 20% of a sample with roughly 500,000 distinct CDR3 sequences, roughly a quarter of them seen once. Sample: blood. These receptors all stem from a woman aged 70-85 years in good health.

This CDR3 reads CASSEGGGLSYEQYF. As DNA, the CDR3 is TGTGCCAGCAGTGAGGGGGGGGGGCTCTCCTACGAGCAGTACTTC. The chain couples TRBV9 to TRBJ2-7; TRBD2 might be the D (7 bases). CDR3 length: 15 amino acids. The germline V and J ends were trimmed by 5 bases and 0 bases, with 15 bases remaining between them. The germline V gene has CDR1 SGDLS and CDR2 YYNGEE.

The table lists this clonotype with a few counts. The chain couples TRBV20-1 to TRBJ2-5; D not certain. The better agreement between TRBJ2-1 and the DNA end casts doubt on the J call. Per the germline V gene, CDR1 is DFQATT and CDR2 is SNEGSKA (reference sequence). The CDR3 length is 15 residues. The CDR3 nucleotides read TGCAGTGCCCTAACCGGAAATTCTGAACACAATGAGCAGTTCTTC. Translating gives CSALTGNSEHNEQFF.

This chain connects TRBV21-1 to TRBJ2-7; the D segment call TRBD2 is taken from the table without a DNA check. The end of the DNA is better explained by TRBJ2-5, so the J call may be wrong. TRBV21-1 is marked as a pseudogene. This CDR3 comprises 18 residues. The CDR3 reads CASSPNGRSGGARETQYF. In DNA, the CDR3 is TGTGCCAGCAGTCCTAATGGAAGGAGCGGGGGAGCTCGAGAGACCCAGTACTTC.

This clonotype has ten or more counts. This rearrangement joins TRBV27 to TRBJ1-2; no clear D. CDR1 is MNHEY and CDR2 is SMNVEV in the germline V gene (reference sequence). V was clipped by 2 bases and J by 2 bases, with 6 bases between them. The CDR3 is 13 amino acids. The CDR3 spells CASSLRENYGYTF. The CDR3 nucleotides read TGTGCCAGCAGTTTACGGGAGAACTATGGCTACACCTTC.

This clonotype was seen a few times. The gene calls are TRBV10-3 and TRBJ2-2; weak D call: TRBD1 (6 bases). The length of the CDR3 is 16 residues. V lost 5 bases to trimming and J lost 0 bases, with 13 bases between them. Germline CDR1 reads ENHRY; CDR2 reads SYGVKD. The CDR3 nucleotides are TGTGCCATCAGTCCCCGAGGGGGTCCGAACACCGGGGAGCTGTTTTTT. Protein product: CAISPRGGPNTGELFF.

The chain carries TRBV7-2 and TRBJ1-3; D is unclear. The CDR3 totals 16 residues. V was clipped by 1 base and J by 0 bases, with 10 bases between them. Per the germline V gene, CDR1 is SGHTA and CDR2 is FQGNSA. CDR3 loop: CASSLGLGFSGNTIYF. The CDR3 DNA sequence: TGTGCCAGCAGCTTAGGTCTGGGCTTCTCTGGAAACACCATATATTTT.

CDR3 sequence (DNA): TGTGCCAGCAGTCTCGACAGGGGCAGGGCCCAGCATTTT. Translating gives CASSLDRGRAQHF. V gene TRBV6-2 or TRBV6-3 combines with J gene TRBJ1-5; TRBD1 aligns across 8 bases. Germline V gene sequence: CDR1 MNHEY, CDR2 SVGEGT. V trimming: 5 bases; J trimming: 11 bases; junction bases outside the gene matches: 8. The CDR3 loop spans 13 amino acids.

This chain uses TRBV6-2 or TRBV6-3 with TRBJ2-1, with D perhaps TRBD1 or TRBD2 (6 bases each). The ends were cut back, 6 bases at V and 2 bases at J, with 14 bases in the middle. The germline CDR1 and CDR2 sequences are MNHEY and SVGEGT. The length of the CDR3 is 15 residues. As DNA, the CDR3 is TGTGCCAGCAGCCAGGGGAGGTTCCCCTACAATGAGCAGTTCTTC. As protein: CASSQGRFPYNEQFF.

This chain links TRBV5-6 with TRBJ2-7; possibly TRBD2 for D (6 bases). The DNA end is more similar to TRBJ2-1, so the J call may be wrong. Germline CDR1 reads SGHDT; CDR2 reads YYEEEE. The CDR3 runs to 15 residues. This CDR3 is CASSFRLEANNEQFF. The CDR3 DNA sequence: TGTGCCAGCAGCTTTAGACTAGAAGCTAACAATGAGCAGTTCTTC.

This clonotype came up a few times. The chain has TRBV18 and TRBJ2-7; TRBD1 matches 7 bases. Germline assignment: CDR1 KGHSH and CDR2 LQKENI. The CDR3 spans 15 residues. J was trimmed by 4 bases and V by 3 bases; bases with no gene match: 9. Here the CDR3 DNA reads TGTGCCAGCTCACCTACCCGGGACAGACCTTACGAGCAGTACTTC. Translation gives CASSPTRDRPYEQYF.

This clonotype was picked up a small number of times. The chain has TRBV4-3 and TRBJ2-3; 7 bases fit TRBD1. This CDR3 spans 17 amino acids. The ends lost 0 bases at V and 1 base at J; junction bases unmatched: 7. CDR1 is LGHNA and CDR2 is YSLEER in the germline V gene. As DNA, the CDR3 is TGCGCCAGCAGCCAAGAACTTACAGGGGTCGGCACAGATACGCAGTATTTT. Its translation is CASSQELTGVGTDTQYF.

This clonotype was detected only a few times. The chain is built from TRBV20-1 and TRBJ2-3; 8 bases are a match to TRBD2. The CDR3 is 14 residues long. Germline V gene data show CDR1 as DFQATT and CDR2 as SNEGSKA (reference sequence). J lost 3 bases, V lost 6 bases, and 8 bases had no gene match. CDR3 protein: CSAGTGGRTDTQYF. CDR3 nucleotides: TGCAGTGCAGGGACTGGCGGGAGGACAGATACGCAGTATTTT.

The chain joins TRBV5-1 to TRBJ2-4; the D is unclear. Trimming shortened V by 4 bases and J by 2 bases, and 10 bases separated the two germline ends. The CDR3 sequence is 14 residues long. Per germline, CDR1 SGHRS and CDR2 YFSETQ. The CDR3 spells CASSPQDPKNIQYF. The CDR3 DNA follows: TGCGCCAGCAGCCCCCAAGACCCCAAAAACATTCAGTACTTC.

The V and J genes are TRBV29-1 and TRBJ1-6; tentatively, D is TRBD1 (5 bases). This CDR3 region has 14 residues. Per the germline V gene, CDR1 is SQVTM and CDR2 is ANQGSEA. Trimming removed 5 bases from V and 5 bases from J, with 13 bases in between. The CDR3 DNA reads as TGCAGCGTTTCCCGGGACTCGAATAATTCACCCCTCCACTTT. Its translation is CSVSRDSNNSPLHF. Full variable domain (missing parts from reference TRBV29-1 and TRBJ1-6): SAVISQKPSRDICQRGTSLTIQCQVDSQVTMMFWYRQQPGQSLTLIATANQGSEATYESGFVIDKFPISRPNLTFSTLTVSNMSPEDSSIYLCSVSRDSNNSPLHFGNGTRLTVT.

This sequence joins TRBV29-1 and TRBJ2-5; 7 bases are a match to TRBD2. Germline V gene data show CDR1 as SQVTM and CDR2 as ANQGSEA. Trimming took 8 bases from V and 2 from J; bases not matched to a gene: 11. The CDR3 runs to 14 residues. For the CDR3, the DNA is TGCAGCCTCCAAGGGAGGGGAAATCAAGAGACCCAGTACTTC. Protein: CSLQGRGNQETQYF.

This clonotype was detected only a few times. V and J are TRBV7-2 and TRBJ2-7; D is unclear. Germline V gene data show CDR1 as SGHTA and CDR2 as FQGNSA. This CDR3 region has 17 residues. The germline V and J ends were trimmed by 5 bases and 0 bases, with 20 bases remaining between them. The CDR3 DNA is TGTGCCAGCAGCCGCTTGGGTAGGAGTCAGGCCTCCTACGAGCAGTACTTC. The encoded protein is CASSRLGRSQASYEQYF. The full variable domain, completed using reference TRBV7-2 and TRBJ2-7, is GAGVSQSPSNKVTEKGKDVELRCDPISGHTALYWYRQSLGQGLEFLIYFQGNSAPDKSGLPSDRFSAERTGGSVSTLTIQRTQQEDSAVYLCASSRLGRSQASYEQYFGPGTRLTVT.

This clonotype was seen a handful of times. The CDR3 sequence is CASSQDGITRQYF. The CDR3 DNA follows: TGTGCCAGCAGCCAAGATGGGATTACGAGACAGTACTTC. The V gene is TRBV14, the J gene TRBJ2-5; D uncertain. The V gene's germline CDR1 is SGHDN and CDR2 FVKESK. There are 13 residues in the CDR3. Trimming pared 0 bases from V and 11 bases from J, leaving 13 bases between.

This clonotype has only one observation. The genes are TRBV12-3 or TRBV12-4 and TRBJ1-1, with D possibly matching TRBD1 (5 bases). The CDR3 has 15 amino acids. V was shortened by 5 bases and J by 2 bases, with 15 bases between the two germline ends. DNA for the CDR3: TGTGCCAGCAGTCCGCTCGGGGCCCCCAACACTGAAGCTTTCTTT. This encodes CASSPLGAPNTEAFF.

V and J are TRBV5-4 and TRBJ2-1, with 10 nucleotides matching TRBD2. CDR3 size: 16 residues. The V gene end was trimmed by 2 bases and the J gene end by 2 bases; junction bases not matched to a gene: 4. The germline CDR1 and CDR2 sequences are SGHNT and YYREEE (reference sequence). The CDR3 DNA reads as TGTGCCAGCAGCTTCGGAGGGACTAGCGCCTACAATGAGCAGTTCTTC. The encoded protein is CASSFGGTSAYNEQFF.

The table lists this clonotype with a few counts. The chain is built from TRBV20-1 and TRBJ2-5; D not certain. The J call may be incorrect, as the DNA end agrees better with TRBJ2-7. Per germline, CDR1 DFQATT and CDR2 SNEGSKA (reference sequence). The CDR3 loop spans 14 amino acids. The CDR3 coding sequence is TGCAGTGCTAGAGAACTGCTGAACTCCTACGAGCAGTACTTC. It translates to CSARELLNSYEQYF.

This clonotype appeared a few times. The rearrangement joins TRBV5-1 to TRBJ1-1; a possible D gene is TRBD1 (6 bases). The ends were cut back, 5 bases at V and 3 bases at J, with 17 bases in the middle. The germline V gene encodes CDR1 SGHRS and CDR2 YFSETQ. The CDR3 has 15 amino acids. Here the CDR3 reads CASSYGQKLYTEAFF. The CDR3 nucleotides are TGCGCCAGCAGTTATGGACAGAAGCTTTACACTGAAGCTTTCTTT. The whole variable domain, remainder taken from reference TRBV5-1 and TRBJ1-1, is KAGVTQTPRYLIKTRGQQVTLSCSPISGHRSVSWYQQTPGQGLQFLFEYFSETQRNKGNFPGRFSGRQFSNSRSEMNVSTLELGDSALYLCASSYGQKLYTEAFFGQGTRLTVV.

This chain connects TRBV25-1 to TRBJ2-7, with no clear D. CDR3 length: 11 amino acids. V was clipped by 4 bases and J by 6 bases, with 7 bases between them. Germline V CDR1 and CDR2: MGHDK, SYGVNS. The CDR3 protein is CASSVRSEQYF. The CDR3 DNA sequence: TGTGCCAGCAGTGTCAGAAGCGAGCAGTACTTC.

There are a few counts of this clonotype. The rearrangement joins TRBV9 to TRBJ2-5, with 9 bases identical to TRBD2. Germline V gives CDR1 SGDLS, CDR2 YYNGEE. Unmatched junction bases numbered 5, after V lost 1 base and J lost 4 bases. The CDR3 contains 15 residues. DNA for the CDR3: TGTGCCAGCAGCGTACGCGGGGGGGCCGGAGAGACCCAGTACTTC. Amino acid sequence: CASSVRGGAGETQYF.

This chain connects TRBV7-2 to TRBJ2-7; TRBD2 aligns across 11 bases. CDR1 SGHTA and CDR2 FQGNSA come from the germline V gene. The CDR3 loop spans 13 amino acids. The V gene end was trimmed by 5 bases and the J gene end by 9 bases; junction bases not matched to a gene: 6. The CDR3 protein is CASSSTSGGVQYF. The CDR3 nucleotides read TGTGCCAGCAGCAGCACTAGCGGGGGTGTGCAGTACTTC.

The CDR3: CASSKGTSGGPSTDTQYF. In DNA, the CDR3 is TGTGCCAGCAGCAAAGGAACTAGCGGGGGCCCTAGCACAGATACGCAGTATTTT. This sequence joins TRBV21-1 and TRBJ2-3; TRBD2, the table's D call, lacks a check against the DNA. TRBV21-1 represents a pseudogene. The CDR3 has 18 amino acids.

The chain links TRBV20-1 to TRBJ2-5, with D possibly being TRBD1 or TRBD2 (6 bases each). Trimming shortened V by 4 bases and J by 5 bases, and 11 bases separated the two germline ends. Germline V gene lookup returns CDR1 DFQATT and CDR2 SNEGSKA (reference sequence). This CDR3 has 12 amino acids. CDR3 region: CSAKGGGETQYF. The CDR3 nucleotides are TGCAGTGCTAAGGGGGGTGGTGAGACCCAGTACTTC.

This chain links TRBV20-1 with TRBJ1-1; 11 bases fit TRBD1. Unmatched junction bases numbered 16, after V lost 5 bases and J lost 5 bases. The CDR3 loop spans 17 amino acids. In germline, CDR1 is DFQATT, CDR2 SNEGSKA (reference sequence). CDR3 loop: CSAGGNGDRGLRTEAFF. The CDR3 nucleotides are TGCAGTGCTGGCGGCAATGGGGACAGGGGGTTGAGAACTGAAGCTTTCTTT.

V is TRBV7-9 and J is TRBJ2-5; 10 nucleotides align to TRBD2. V lost 5 bases, J lost 2 bases, and 5 bases stayed unmatched. CDR1 SEHNR and CDR2 FQNEAQ come from the germline V gene (reference sequence). This CDR3 region has 15 residues. CDR3 DNA: TGTGCCAGCAGCAGGACTAGCGGAGAACAAGAGACCCAGTACTTC. Its translation: CASSRTSGEQETQYF.

This clonotype was counted only a few times. The rearrangement uses TRBV6-6 and TRBJ1-1; D is ambiguous. Trimming pared 5 bases from V and 0 bases from J, leaving 10 bases between. The CDR3 loop spans 14 amino acids. Germline CDR1 and CDR2: MNHNY and SVGAGI (reference sequence). CDR3 loop: CASSPPRLNTEAFF. Here the CDR3 DNA reads TGTGCCAGCAGTCCCCCCAGGTTGAACACTGAAGCTTTCTTT.